This TCR beta chain came from a study of T cell changes during pregnancy in multiple sclerosis. The CDR3 consists of 14 residues. The V end lost 1 base, the J end lost 4 bases, and 10 bases lay between the germline ends. Germline CDR1 is LGHNA and CDR2 is YNFKEQ. Assay used: immunoSEQ multiplex PCR; TCRdb lists only in-frame clones, some missing. The sample consists of under 100,000 clones, approximately 90% of them appearing once. This specimen was peripheral blood, taken in the first trimester of pregnancy. This chain links TRBV4-2 with TRBJ2-5; the D gene is possibly TRBD1 (6 bases). This TCR was recovered from a female donor in good health, enrolled as a control in a pregnancy study. Written as DNA, the CDR3 is TGTGCCAGCAGCCAAGGGGCAGGGGTAGAGACCCAGTACTTC. Protein sequence: CASSQGAGVETQYF.